The T cell receptor beta chain described here comes from a study of shared clonotypes between healthy human individuals. This table comes from immunoSEQ multiplex PCR, and its TCRdb copy is limited to in-frame clones, with some not included. The sample lists some 1,100,000 clones, around 78% seen once, with under 0.6% in the top ten. In the case of this clone: Its specificity is unknown.

Germline values: CDR1 SGHKS, CDR2 YYEKEE (reference sequence). V shed 4 bases and J shed 3 bases, with 11 bases lying between them. The CDR3 is 14 residues long. Study-wide points: Larger richness was generally estimated for naive than memory subsets. Blood alone was sampled, and tissue repertoires likely differ. A handful of donors shared approximately 5% of their naive CD4 clonotypes.

This clonotype was obtained from a man aged 18 to 29 in good health. Some clones in this sample may be carry-over from other donors' samples. The rearrangement joins TRBV5-5 to TRBJ1-5; no clear D gene. Sequencing was carried out using memory CD4+ T cells from PBMCs. The subset is: CD45RA-negative fraction. The CDR3: CASSPAPSNQPQHF. The CDR3 DNA is TGTGCCAGCAGCCCCGCACCGTCCAATCAGCCCCAGCATTTT. The whole variable domain, remainder taken from reference TRBV5-5 and TRBJ1-5, is DAGVTQSPTHLIKTRGQQVTLRCSPISGHKSVSWYQQVLGQGPQFIFQYYEKEERGRGNFPDRFSARQFPNYSSELNVNALLLGDSALYLCASSPAPSNQPQHFGDGTRLSIL.